Each of the 14 T cell receptor beta chains below was sequenced from the same sample in a study of cytomegalovirus exposure and HLA in healthy donors. It was with 60 Vbeta and 13 Jbeta primers that the PCR ran. The data were produced by immunoSEQ multiplex PCR, yet TCRdb's version contains in-frame clones alone and is incomplete. The data show roughly 150,000 clones, with roughly 82% seen just once and around 1.5% held by the top ten. The sequenced material came from PBMCs. These receptors came from a girl aged 5-17 years in good health and CMV-seropositive.

This clone showed up just once. The J gene is TRBJ1-1, the V gene TRBV5-1; D gene uncertain. The CDR3 is made up of 15 amino acids. V was trimmed by 0 bases and J by 0 bases, leaving 9 bases between them. Germline values: CDR1 SGHRS, CDR2 YFSETQ. The CDR3 sequence is CASSLALQLNTEAFF. CDR3 DNA sequence: TGCGCCAGCAGCTTGGCGCTACAGCTGAACACTGAAGCTTTCTTT.

This clone was seen only once. The V call is TRBV14, the J call TRBJ2-1, with 7 nucleotides matching TRBD2. Germline V gene sequence: CDR1 SGHDN, CDR2 FVKESK. The V gene end was trimmed by 0 bases and the J gene end by 8 bases; junction bases not matched to a gene: 16. The CDR3 covers 18 residues. DNA for the CDR3: TGTGCCAGCAGCCAAGATCCGGCGGGAGCTTTGTATGGTGATGAGCAGTTCTTC. Amino acid sequence: CASSQDPAGALYGDEQFF.

CDR3 in amino acids: CSVGTSGAVYNEQFF. The CDR3 DNA reads TGCAGCGTAGGGACTAGCGGGGCGGTATACAATGAGCAGTTCTTC. The chain recombines TRBV29-1 with TRBJ2-1; 13 bases align to TRBD2. With 6 bases clipped from V and 4 bases from J, the junction kept 6 bases outside the gene matches. The CDR3 runs 15 residues. Germline V lookup: CDR1 SQVTM, CDR2 ANQGSEA.

The rearrangement links TRBV6-5 to TRBJ2-3; 13 bases map to TRBD2. This CDR3 has 15 residues. The V gene end was trimmed by 7 bases and the J gene end by 6 bases; junction bases not matched to a gene: 7. Germline V CDR1 and CDR2: MNHEY, SVGAGI. The CDR3 loop is CASTWGLAGTDTQYF. The CDR3 DNA is TGTGCCAGCACATGGGGACTAGCGGGGACTGATACGCAGTATTTT.

This clone was found a few times. The J gene is TRBJ2-3, the V gene TRBV27, with 8 bases identical to TRBD2. CDR3 length: 16 amino acids. The trim removed 5 bases at V and 2 bases at J, leaving 9 bases unmatched. Germline V gene sequence: CDR1 MNHEY, CDR2 SMNVEV (reference sequence). The CDR3 DNA is TGTGCCAGCAGTCCGCGGAGTAGCGGGGCCACAGATACGCAGTATTTT. Translation gives CASSPRSSGATDTQYF.

The genes are TRBV30 and TRBJ1-1, with D unresolved. The CDR3 is 15 residues long. The V gene lost 3 bases and the J gene lost 6 bases, with 20 bases spanning the gap. The germline V gene has CDR1 GTSNPN and CDR2 SVGIG (reference sequence). For the CDR3, the DNA is TGTGCCTGGAGCCCCTATATCCCCACAGCGGCTGAAGCTTTCTTT. This translates into CAWSPYIPTAAEAFF.

This clone was observed a handful of times. The chain links TRBV6-6 to TRBJ1-4; possible D gene TRBD1, 6 bases. This CDR3 spans 13 amino acids. V was cut by 2 bases and J by 6 bases, with 7 bases left in between. Germline-derived CDR1 and CDR2 are MNHNY and SVGAGI (reference sequence). Here the CDR3 DNA reads TGTGCCAGCAGTTACGCAGGGGATGAAAAACTGTTTTTT. It specifies CASSYAGDEKLFF.

Note on this clone: Compared with germline, one end of the junction differs, possibly owing to a read error. The chain combines TRBV10-3 with TRBJ1-1, with TRBD1 matching over 7 bases. Germline CDR1 is ENHRY and CDR2 is SYGVKD. This CDR3 has 14 amino acids. The CDR3 DNA reads as TGTACCATCAGTGAGGAACAGGGGTGGACTGAAGCTTTCTTT. Protein: CTISEEQGWTEAFF.

The chain uses TRBV5-4 and TRBJ1-2; possible D gene TRBD1, 5 bases. CDR3 length: 16 amino acids. V was shortened by 0 bases and J by 8 bases, with 20 bases between the two germline ends. Germline V gives CDR1 SGHNT, CDR2 YYREEE (reference sequence). As DNA, the CDR3 is TGTGCCAGCAGCTTGGATTTGGCAGGGCCCCCCGTAGGCTACACCTTC. Translation: CASSLDLAGPPVGYTF.

There are a few counts of this clone. The chain uses TRBV2 and TRBJ2-3; 11 bases are a match to TRBD2. The V segment lost 3 bases and the J segment 2 bases; nucleotides outside the gene matches: 4. The CDR3 has 16 residues. The germline V gene has CDR1 SNHLY and CDR2 FYNNEI. The CDR3 protein is CASSEKLAGVTDTQYF. As DNA, the CDR3 is TGTGCCAGCAGTGAGAAACTAGCGGGGGTCACAGATACGCAGTATTTT.

The rearrangement links TRBV25-1 to TRBJ2-3; 8 bases agree with TRBD2. The CDR3 runs to 15 residues. From germline, CDR1 is MGHDK and CDR2 SYGVNS. The ends lost 6 bases at V and 4 bases at J; junction bases unmatched: 9. The CDR3 DNA follows: TGTGCCAGCAGATCAAGCGGGAGTGGGCCAGATACGCAGTATTTT. Its translation: CASRSSGSGPDTQYF.

The gene calls are TRBV7-9 and TRBJ1-2; 8 nucleotides match TRBD1. Germline V gene data show CDR1 as SEHNR and CDR2 as FQNEAQ (reference sequence). The trim removed 4 bases at V and 2 bases at J, leaving 6 bases unmatched. This CDR3 comprises 15 residues. CDR3 bases: TGTGCCAGCAGCTCCTCCAGGGGGCCCAACTATGGCTACACCTTC. The encoded protein is CASSSSRGPNYGYTF.

DNA for the CDR3: TGTGCCAGCAGCGGGGGATACTACCAAGAGACCCAGTACTTC. It codes for CASSGGYYQETQYF. This chain connects TRBV2 to TRBJ2-5, with D possibly being TRBD2 (6 bases). The ends were cut back, 6 bases at V and 0 bases at J, with 11 bases in the middle. Germline loops: CDR1 SNHLY, CDR2 FYNNEI. CDR3 length: 14 residues.

J is TRBJ2-1 and V is TRBV9; 8 bases are a match to TRBD2. Germline V lookup: CDR1 SGDLS, CDR2 YYNGEE. CDR3 length: 17 residues. Trimming cost V 1 base and J 3 bases; bases outside gene matches: 9. CDR3 coding DNA: TGTGCCAGCAGCGTATCCGTGACTAGCGCTAACTACAATGAGCAGTTCTTC. This sequence encodes CASSVSVTSANYNEQFF.